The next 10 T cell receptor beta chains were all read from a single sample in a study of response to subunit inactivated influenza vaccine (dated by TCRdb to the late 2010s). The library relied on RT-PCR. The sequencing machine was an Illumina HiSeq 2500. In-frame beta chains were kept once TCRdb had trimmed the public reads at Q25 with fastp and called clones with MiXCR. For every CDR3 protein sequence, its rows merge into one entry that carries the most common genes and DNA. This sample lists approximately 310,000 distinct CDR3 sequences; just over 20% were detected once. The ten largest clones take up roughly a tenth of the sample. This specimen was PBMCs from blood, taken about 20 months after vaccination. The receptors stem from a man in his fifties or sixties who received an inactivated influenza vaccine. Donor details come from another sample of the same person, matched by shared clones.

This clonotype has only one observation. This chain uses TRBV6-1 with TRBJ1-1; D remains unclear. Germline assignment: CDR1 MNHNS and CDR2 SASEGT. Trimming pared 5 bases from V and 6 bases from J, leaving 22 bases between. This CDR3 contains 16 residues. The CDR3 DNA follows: TGTGCCAGCAGTCCGTATCTGGACGGAGCTAGGGCTGAAGCTTTCTTT. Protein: CASSPYLDGARAEAFF.

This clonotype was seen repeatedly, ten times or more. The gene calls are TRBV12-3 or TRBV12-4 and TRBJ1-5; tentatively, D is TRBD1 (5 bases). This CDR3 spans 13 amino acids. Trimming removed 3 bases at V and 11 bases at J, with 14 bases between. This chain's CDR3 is CASSLAGPGSQHF. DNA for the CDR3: TGTGCCAGCAGTTTGGCAGGGCCCGGGTCCCAGCATTTT.

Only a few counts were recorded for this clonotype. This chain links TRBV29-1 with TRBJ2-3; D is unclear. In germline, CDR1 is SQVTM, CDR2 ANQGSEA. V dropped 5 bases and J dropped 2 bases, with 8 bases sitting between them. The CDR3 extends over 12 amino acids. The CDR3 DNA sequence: TGCAGCGTTCTGGTCGACACAGATACGCAGTATTTT. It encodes CSVLVDTDTQYF.

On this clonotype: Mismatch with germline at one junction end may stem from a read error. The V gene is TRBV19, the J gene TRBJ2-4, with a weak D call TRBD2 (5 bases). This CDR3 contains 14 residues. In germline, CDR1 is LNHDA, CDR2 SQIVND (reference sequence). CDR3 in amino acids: CARSIAGTKNIQYF. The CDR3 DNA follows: TGTGCCAGAAGTATAGCCGGGACCAAAAACATTCAGTACTTC. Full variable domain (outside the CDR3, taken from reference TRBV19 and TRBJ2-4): DGGITQSPKYLFRKEGQNVTLSCEQNLNHDAMYWYRQDPGQGLRLIYYSQIVNDFQKGDIAEGYSVSREKKESFPLTVTSAQKNPTAFYLCARSIAGTKNIQYFGAGTRLSVL.

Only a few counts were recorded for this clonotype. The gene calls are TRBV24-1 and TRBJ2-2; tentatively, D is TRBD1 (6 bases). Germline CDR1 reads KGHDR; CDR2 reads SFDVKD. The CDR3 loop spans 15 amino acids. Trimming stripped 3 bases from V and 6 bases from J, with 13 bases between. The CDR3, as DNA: TGTGCCACCAGTGATCCCAGGGACATCTCCGGGGAGCTGTTTTTT. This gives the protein CATSDPRDISGELFF.

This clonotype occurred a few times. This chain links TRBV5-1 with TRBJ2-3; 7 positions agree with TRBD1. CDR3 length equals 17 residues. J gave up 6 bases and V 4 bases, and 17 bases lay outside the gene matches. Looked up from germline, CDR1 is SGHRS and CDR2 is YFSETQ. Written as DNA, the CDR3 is TGCGCCAGCAGCCTACGCTCGGCAGGGGGAAAAAGGGATACGCAGTATTTT. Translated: CASSLRSAGGKRDTQYF.

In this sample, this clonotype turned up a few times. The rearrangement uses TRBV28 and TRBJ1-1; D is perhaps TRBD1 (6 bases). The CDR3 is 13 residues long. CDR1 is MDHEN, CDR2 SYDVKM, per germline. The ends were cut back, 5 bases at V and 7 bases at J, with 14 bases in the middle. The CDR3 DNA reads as TGTGCCAGCAGTCAAGCCCGGACAGTTGAAGCTTTCTTT. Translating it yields CASSQARTVEAFF.

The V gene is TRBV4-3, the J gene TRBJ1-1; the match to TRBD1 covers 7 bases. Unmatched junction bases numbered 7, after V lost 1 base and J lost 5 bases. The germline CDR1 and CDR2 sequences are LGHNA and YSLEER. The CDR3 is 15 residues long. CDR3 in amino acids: CASSQGDSPRTEAFF. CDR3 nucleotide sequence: TGCGCCAGCAGCCAAGGGGACAGCCCAAGGACTGAAGCTTTCTTT.

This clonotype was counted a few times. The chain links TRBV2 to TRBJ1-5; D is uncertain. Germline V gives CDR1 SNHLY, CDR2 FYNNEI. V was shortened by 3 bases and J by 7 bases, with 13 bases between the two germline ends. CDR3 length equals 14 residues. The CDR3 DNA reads TGTGCCAGCAGTGATGGGAGGGCCGCACAGCCCCAGCATTTT. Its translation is CASSDGRAAQPQHF.

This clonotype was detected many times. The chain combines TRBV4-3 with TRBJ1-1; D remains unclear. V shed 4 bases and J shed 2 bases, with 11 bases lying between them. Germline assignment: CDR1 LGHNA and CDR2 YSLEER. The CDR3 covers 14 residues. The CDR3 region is CASSPSKRNTEAFF. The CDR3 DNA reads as TGCGCCAGCAGCCCGTCTAAGAGAAACACTGAAGCTTTCTTT.